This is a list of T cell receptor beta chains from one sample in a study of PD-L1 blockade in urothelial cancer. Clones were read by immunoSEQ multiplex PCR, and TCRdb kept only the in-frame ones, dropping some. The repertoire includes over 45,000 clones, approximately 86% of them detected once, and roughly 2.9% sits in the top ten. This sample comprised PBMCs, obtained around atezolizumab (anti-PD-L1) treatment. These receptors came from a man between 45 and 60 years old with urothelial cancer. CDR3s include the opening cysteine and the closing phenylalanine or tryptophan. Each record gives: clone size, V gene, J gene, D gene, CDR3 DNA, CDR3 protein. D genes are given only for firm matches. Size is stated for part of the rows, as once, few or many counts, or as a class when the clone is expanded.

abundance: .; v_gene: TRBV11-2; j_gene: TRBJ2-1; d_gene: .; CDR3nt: TGTGCCAGCAGCTTATCTTTGAGGGCAGCGAGTGACCATGAGCAGTTCTTC; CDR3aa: CASSLSLRAASDHEQFF
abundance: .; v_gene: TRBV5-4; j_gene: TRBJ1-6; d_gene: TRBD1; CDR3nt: TGTGCCAGCAGCTTTTCAGGGGGCTCACCCCTCCACTTT; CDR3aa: CASSFSGGSPLHF
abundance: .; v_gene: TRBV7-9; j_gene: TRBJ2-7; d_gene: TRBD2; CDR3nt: TGTGCCAGCCTCCTGAGCGGGAGTTACGAGCAGTACTTC; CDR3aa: CASLLSGSYEQYF
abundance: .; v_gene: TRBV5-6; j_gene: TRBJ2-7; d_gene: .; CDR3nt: TGTGCCAGCAGCTTTAACTACGAGCAGTACTTC; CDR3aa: CASSFNYEQYF
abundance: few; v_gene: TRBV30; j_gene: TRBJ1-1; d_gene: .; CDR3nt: TGTGCCTGGACCCTCTGGGGCATCGACACTGAAGCTTTCTTT; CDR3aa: CAWTLWGIDTEAFF
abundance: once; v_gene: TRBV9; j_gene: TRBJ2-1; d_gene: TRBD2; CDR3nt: TGTGCCAGCAGCGTGGGACTAGCGGGAGGGTTCTACAATGAGCAGTTCTTC; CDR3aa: CASSVGLAGGFYNEQFF
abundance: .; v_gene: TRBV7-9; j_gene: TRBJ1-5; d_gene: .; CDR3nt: TGTGCCAGCAGCTTAGATCTCCGGCAGCCCCAGCATTTT; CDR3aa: CASSLDLRQPQHF
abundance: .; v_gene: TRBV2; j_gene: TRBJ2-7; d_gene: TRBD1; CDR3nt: TGTGCCAGCAGTGAAGCGCCGGGACAGTACTCCTACGAGCAGTACTTC; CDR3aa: CASSEAPGQYSYEQYF
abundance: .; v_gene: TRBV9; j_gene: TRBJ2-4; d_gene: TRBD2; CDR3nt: TGTGCCAGCAGCGTGGCGGGAGGCTGGGGGGCCAAAAACATTCAGTACTTC; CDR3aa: CASSVAGGWGAKNIQYF
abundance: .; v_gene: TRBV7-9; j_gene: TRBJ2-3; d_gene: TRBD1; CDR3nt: TGTGCCAGCCGACAGGGCCGCACAGATACGCAGTATTTT; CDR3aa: CASRQGRTDTQYF
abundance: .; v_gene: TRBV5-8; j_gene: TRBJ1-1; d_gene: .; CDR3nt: TGTGCCAGCAGCTCATCAGGGAAACTGAACACTGAAGCTTTCTTT; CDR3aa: CASSSSGKLNTEAFF
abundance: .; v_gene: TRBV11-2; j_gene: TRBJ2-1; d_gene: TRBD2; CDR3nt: TGTGCCAGCAGCTTAGAGACTAGCGGGAATCATCAGTTCTTC; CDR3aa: CASSLETSGNHQFF
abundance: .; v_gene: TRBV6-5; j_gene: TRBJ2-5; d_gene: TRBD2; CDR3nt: TGTGCCAGCAGTAGACTAGCGGGAGGGGAGACCCAGTACTTC; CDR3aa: CASSRLAGGETQYF
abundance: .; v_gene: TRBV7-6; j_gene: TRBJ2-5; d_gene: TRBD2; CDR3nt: TGTGCCAGCAGCTTAGGGGGACTAGCCTCAGAGACCCAGTACTTC; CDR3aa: CASSLGGLASETQYF
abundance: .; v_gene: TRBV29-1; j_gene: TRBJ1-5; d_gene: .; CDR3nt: TGCAGCGTACAGGGAAGCGGCAATCAGCCCCAGCATTTT; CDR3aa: CSVQGSGNQPQHF
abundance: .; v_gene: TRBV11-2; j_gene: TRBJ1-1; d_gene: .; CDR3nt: TGTGCCAGCAGCTTCGAGACCCCGGGTTCCGGGAACACTGAAGCTTTCTTT; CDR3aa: CASSFETPGSGNTEAFF
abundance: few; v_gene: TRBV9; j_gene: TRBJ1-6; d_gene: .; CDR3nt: TGTGCCAGCAGCGTATCCGACAGGAACAATTCACCCCTCCACTTT; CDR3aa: CASSVSDRNNSPLHF
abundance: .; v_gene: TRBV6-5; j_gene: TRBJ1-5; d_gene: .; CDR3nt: TGTGCCAGCAGTTACTCGAGACACCCTAGCAATCAGCCCCAGCATTTT; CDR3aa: CASSYSRHPSNQPQHF
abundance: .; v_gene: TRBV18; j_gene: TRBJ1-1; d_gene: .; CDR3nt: TGTGCCAGCTCACCGACTTTGACAGATAACACTGAAGCTTTCTTT; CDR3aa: CASSPTLTDNTEAFF
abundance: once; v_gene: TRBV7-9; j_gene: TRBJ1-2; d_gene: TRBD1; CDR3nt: TGTGCCAGCAGCTTGGGACAGGCTAACTATGGCTACACCTTC; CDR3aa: CASSLGQANYGYTF
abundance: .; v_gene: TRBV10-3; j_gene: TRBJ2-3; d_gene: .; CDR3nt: TGTGCCATCAGTGACCTGAGCACAGATACGCAGTATTTT; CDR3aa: CAISDLSTDTQYF
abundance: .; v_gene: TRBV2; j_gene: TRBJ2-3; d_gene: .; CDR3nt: TGTGCCAGCAGTTCGAGTACAGATACGCAGTATTTT; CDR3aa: CASSSSTDTQYF
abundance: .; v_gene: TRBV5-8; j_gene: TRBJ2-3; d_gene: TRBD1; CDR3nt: TGTGCCAGCAGCTTAGAACAGGGGATAGATACGCAGTATTTT; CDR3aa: CASSLEQGIDTQYF
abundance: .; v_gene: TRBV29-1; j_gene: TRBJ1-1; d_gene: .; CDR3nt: TGCAGCGCCGCGGGGGGGCGCACAATGAACACTGAAGCTTTCTTT; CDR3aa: CSAAGGRTMNTEAFF
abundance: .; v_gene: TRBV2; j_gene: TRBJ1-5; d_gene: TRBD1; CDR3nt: TGTGCCAGCAGCGACACAGGGGGCGGCAATCAGCCCCAGCATTTT; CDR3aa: CASSDTGGGNQPQHF
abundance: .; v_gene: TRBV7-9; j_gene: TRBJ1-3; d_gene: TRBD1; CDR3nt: TGTGCCAGCAGCTCGGGACAGCCCGGCTCTGGAAACACCATATATTTT; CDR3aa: CASSSGQPGSGNTIYF
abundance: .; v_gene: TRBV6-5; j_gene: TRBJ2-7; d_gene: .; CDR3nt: TGTGCCAGCAGTTACTCGAAGGAGGGGACGGGCAAGTACTTC; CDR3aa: CASSYSKEGTGKYF
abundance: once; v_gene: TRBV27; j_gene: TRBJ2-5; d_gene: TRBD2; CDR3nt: TGTGCCAGCAGTCGACTAGCGGAGCTCCAAGAGACCCAGTACTTC; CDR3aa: CASSRLAELQETQYF
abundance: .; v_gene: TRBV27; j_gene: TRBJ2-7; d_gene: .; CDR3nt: TGTGCCAGCAGTTTAAAGACCCGTCGGAGGGAGCAGTACTTC; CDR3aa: CASSLKTRRREQYF
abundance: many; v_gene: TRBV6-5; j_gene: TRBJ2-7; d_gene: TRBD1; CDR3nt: TGTGCCAGCGGAGGGGGACAGGTGGACGAGCAGTACTTC; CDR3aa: CASGGGQVDEQYF
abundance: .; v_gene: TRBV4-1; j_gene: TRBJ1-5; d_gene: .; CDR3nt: TGCGCCAGCAGCCAAGGAGACAGTCGAGGTCAGCCCCAGCATTTT; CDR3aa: CASSQGDSRGQPQHF
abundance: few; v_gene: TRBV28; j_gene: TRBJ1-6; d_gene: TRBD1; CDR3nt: TGTGCCAGCAGTTTCCCTTCGACAGGGAATAATTCACCCCTCCACTTT; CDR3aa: CASSFPSTGNNSPLHF
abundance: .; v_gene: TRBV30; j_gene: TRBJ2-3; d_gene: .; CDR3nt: TGTGCCTGGAGTGCAGGAACCCGGACAGATACGCAGTATTTT; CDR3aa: CAWSAGTRTDTQYF
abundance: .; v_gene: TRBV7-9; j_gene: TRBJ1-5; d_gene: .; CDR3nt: TGTGCCAGCAGCTTAGAGGGAGGAGACAATCAGCCCCAGCATTTT; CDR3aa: CASSLEGGDNQPQHF
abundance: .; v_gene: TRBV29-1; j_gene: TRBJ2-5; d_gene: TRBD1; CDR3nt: TGCAGCGTCGGGCCCTGGGTCAGGGGGCAAGAGACCCAGTACTTC; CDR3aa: CSVGPWVRGQETQYF
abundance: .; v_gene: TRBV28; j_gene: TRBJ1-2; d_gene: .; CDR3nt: TGTGCCAGCAGTCCGGAGGCCTATGGCTACACCTTC; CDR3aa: CASSPEAYGYTF
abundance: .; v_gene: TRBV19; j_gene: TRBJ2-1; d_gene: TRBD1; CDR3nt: TGTGCCAGTAGTTACAGGGGGCAAGAGCCTCTCTTC; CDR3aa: CASSYRGQEPLF
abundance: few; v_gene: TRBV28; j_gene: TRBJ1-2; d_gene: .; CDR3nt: TGTGCCACCTATTCGGGGGATGGCTACACCTTC; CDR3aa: CATYSGDGYTF
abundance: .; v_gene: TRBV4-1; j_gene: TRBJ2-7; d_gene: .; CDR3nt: TGCGCCAGCAGCCACATACCCGGCGAGCAGTACTTC; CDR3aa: CASSHIPGEQYF
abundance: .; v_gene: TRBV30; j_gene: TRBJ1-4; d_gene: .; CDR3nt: TGTGCCTGGAGGAACGGAGTCAGCGAAAAACTGTTTTTT; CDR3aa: CAWRNGVSEKLFF
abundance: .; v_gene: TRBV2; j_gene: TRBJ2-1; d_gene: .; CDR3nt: TGTGCCAGCAGTGAAGCGCTAGTGGGGCGGGGAACCTACAATGAGCAGTTCTTC; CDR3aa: CASSEALVGRGTYNEQFF
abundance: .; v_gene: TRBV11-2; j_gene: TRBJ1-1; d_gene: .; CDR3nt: TGTGCCAGCAGCTTAGGCTGGGGGGGGAGCACTGAAGCTTTCTTT; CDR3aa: CASSLGWGGSTEAFF
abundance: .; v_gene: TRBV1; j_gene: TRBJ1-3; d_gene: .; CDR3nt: TGCACCAGCAGCCGACCGGGGGGGGCAGGGCGCTCTGGAAACACCATATATTTT; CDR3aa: CTSSRPGGAGRSGNTIYF
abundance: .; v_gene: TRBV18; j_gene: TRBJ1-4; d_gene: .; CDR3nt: TGTGCCAGCTCACCCATCCAGTCTAATGAAAAACTGTTTTTT; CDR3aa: CASSPIQSNEKLFF
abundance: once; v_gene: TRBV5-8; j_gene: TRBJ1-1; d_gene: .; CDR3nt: TGTGCCAGCCTCCGGACAAGGAACACTGAAGCTTTCTTT; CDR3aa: CASLRTRNTEAFF
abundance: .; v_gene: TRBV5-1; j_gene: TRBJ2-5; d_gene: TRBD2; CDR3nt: TGCGCCAGCAGCTTGTTGGCTAGCGGCCAAGAGACCCAGTACTTC; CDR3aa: CASSLLASGQETQYF